The present entry profiles one T cell receptor (beta chain) with its context. Its cognate antigen is unknown. This entry belongs to a study of blood T cells in healthy people across ages. Study results and caveats: Changes seen in expanded clonotypes were possibly confounded by donor CMV status left unknown.

Trimming removed 6 bases from V and 5 bases from J, with 16 bases in between. There are 13 residues in the CDR3. Germline V gene lookup returns CDR1 SQVTM and CDR2 ANQGSEA. A J-beta primer mix and a sample-barcoded 5' primer were used in a second PCR of roughly 7 to 12 cycles. In TCRdb, the 5' RACE reads were re-called with MiXCR into one record per CDR3 protein. The sample shows more than 500,000 distinct CDR3 sequences, roughly a quarter of them seen only once. Separately, the same data were catalogued under a study of T cells of mothers and their children.

This chain joins TRBV29-1 and TRBJ1-2; a possible D gene is TRBD1 (6 bases). Input material: blood. The source of this sequence is a boy between 2 and 15 years old in good health. The CDR3: CSVPQGLGYGYTF. DNA for the CDR3: TGCAGCGTCCCTCAGGGGCTGGGATATGGCTACACCTTC.